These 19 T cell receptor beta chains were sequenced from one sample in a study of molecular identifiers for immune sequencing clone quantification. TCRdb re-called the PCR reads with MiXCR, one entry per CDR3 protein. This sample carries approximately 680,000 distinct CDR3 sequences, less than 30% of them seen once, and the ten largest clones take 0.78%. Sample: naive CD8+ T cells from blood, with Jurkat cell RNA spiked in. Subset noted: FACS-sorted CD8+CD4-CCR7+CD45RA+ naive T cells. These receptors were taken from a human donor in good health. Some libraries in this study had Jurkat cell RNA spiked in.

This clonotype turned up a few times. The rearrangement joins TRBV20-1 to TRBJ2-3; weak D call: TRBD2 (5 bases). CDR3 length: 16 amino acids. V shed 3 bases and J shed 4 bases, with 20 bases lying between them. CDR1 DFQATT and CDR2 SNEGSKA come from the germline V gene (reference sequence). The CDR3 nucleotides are TGCAGTGCTAGTATCGAGGGCCCGACGAGGGCAGATACGCAGTATTTT. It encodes CSASIEGPTRADTQYF.

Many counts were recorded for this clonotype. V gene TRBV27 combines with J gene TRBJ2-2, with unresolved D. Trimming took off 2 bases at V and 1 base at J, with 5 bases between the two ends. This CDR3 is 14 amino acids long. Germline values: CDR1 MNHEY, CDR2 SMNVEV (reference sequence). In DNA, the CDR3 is TGTGCCAGCAGTTTAATAGGGAACACCGGGGAGCTGTTTTTT. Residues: CASSLIGNTGELFF.

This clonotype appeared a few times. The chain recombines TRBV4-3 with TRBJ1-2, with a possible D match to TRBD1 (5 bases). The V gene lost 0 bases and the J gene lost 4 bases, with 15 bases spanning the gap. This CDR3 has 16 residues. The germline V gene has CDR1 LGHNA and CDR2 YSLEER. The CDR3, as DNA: TGCGCCAGCAGCCAAGAACTTACAGGAGATATCTATGGCTACACCTTC. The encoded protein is CASSQELTGDIYGYTF.

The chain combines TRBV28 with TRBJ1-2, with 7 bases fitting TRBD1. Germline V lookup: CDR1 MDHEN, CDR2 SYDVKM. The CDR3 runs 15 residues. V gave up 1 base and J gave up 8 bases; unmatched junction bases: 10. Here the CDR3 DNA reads TGTGCCAGCAGTTTATACCCAACAGGGGAGGGAGGCTACACCTTC. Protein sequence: CASSLYPTGEGGYTF.

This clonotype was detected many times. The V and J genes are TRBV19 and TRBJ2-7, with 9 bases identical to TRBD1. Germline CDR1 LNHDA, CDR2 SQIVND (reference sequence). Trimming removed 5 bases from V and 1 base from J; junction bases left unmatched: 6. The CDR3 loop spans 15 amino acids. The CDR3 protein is CASSVHGTGSYEQYF. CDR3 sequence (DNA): TGTGCCAGTAGTGTACACGGGACAGGGTCCTACGAGCAGTACTTC.

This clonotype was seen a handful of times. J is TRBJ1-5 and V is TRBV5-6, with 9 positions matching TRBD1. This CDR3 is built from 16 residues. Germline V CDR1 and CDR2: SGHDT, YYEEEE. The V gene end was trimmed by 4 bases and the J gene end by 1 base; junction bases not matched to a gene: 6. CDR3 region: CASSATGGGSNQPQHF. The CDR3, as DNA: TGTGCCAGCAGCGCCACAGGGGGCGGGAGCAATCAGCCCCAGCATTTT.

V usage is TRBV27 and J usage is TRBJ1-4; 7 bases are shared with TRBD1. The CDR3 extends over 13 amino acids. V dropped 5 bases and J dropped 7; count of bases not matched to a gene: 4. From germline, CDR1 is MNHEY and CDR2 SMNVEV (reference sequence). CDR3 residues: CASSHGTVEKLFF. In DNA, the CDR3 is TGTGCCAGCAGTCATGGGACAGTTGAAAAACTGTTTTTT.

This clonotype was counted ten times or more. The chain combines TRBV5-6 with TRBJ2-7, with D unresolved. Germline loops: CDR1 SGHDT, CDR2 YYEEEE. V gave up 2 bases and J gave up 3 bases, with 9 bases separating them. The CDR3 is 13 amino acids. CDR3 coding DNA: TGTGCCAGCAGCTTTTCGCTTGACTACGAGCAGTACTTC. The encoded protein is CASSFSLDYEQYF.

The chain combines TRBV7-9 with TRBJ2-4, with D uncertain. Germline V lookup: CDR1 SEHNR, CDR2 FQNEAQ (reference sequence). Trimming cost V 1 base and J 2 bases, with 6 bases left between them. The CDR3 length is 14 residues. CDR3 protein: CASSLVSPKNIQYF. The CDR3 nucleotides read TGTGCCAGCAGCTTAGTCTCTCCCAAAAACATTCAGTACTTC.

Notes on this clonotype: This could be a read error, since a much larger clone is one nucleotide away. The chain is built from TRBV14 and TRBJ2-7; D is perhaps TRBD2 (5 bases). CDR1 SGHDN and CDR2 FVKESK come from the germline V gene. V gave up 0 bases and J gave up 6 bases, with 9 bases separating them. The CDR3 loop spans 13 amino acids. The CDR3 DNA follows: TGTGCCAGCAGCCAAGAGGCCCGGGGCGAGCAGTACTTC. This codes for CASSQEARGEQYF.

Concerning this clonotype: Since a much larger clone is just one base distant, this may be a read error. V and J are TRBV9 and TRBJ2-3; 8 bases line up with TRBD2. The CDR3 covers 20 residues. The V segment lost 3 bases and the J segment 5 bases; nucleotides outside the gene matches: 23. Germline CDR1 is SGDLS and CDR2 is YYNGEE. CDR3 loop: CASSAAGPAGVSLAGDTQYF. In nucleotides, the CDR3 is TGTGCCAGCAGCGCAGCGGGACCAGCGGGAGTAAGTTTGGCGGGAGATACGCAGTATTTT.

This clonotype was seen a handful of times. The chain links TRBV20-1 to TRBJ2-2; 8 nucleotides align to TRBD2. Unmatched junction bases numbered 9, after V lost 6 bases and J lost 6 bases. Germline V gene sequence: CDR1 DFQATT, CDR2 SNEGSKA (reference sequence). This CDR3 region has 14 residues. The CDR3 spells CSASGTSMSGELFF. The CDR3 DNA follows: TGCAGTGCAAGTGGGACTAGTATGTCCGGGGAGCTGTTTTTT.

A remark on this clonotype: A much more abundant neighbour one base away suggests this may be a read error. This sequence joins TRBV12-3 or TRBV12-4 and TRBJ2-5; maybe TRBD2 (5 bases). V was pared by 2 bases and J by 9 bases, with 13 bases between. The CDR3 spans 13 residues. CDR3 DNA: TGTGCCAGCAGTTTATGGAGGTTCGAGGCCCAGTACTTC. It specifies CASSLWRFEAQYF.

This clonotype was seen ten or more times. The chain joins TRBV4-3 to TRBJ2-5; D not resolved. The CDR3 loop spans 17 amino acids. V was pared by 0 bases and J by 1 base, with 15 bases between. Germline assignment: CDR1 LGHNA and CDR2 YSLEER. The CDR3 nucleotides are TGCGCCAGCAGCCAAGATAAGCCTGGGCTTACCCAAGAGACCCAGTACTTC. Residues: CASSQDKPGLTQETQYF.

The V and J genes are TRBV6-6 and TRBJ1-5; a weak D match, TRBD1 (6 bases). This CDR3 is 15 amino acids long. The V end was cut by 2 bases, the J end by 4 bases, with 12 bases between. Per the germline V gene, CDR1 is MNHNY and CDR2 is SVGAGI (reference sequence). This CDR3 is CASSYRGGQNQPQHF. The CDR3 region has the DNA TGTGCCAGCAGTTACCGGGGGGGCCAGAATCAGCCCCAGCATTTT.

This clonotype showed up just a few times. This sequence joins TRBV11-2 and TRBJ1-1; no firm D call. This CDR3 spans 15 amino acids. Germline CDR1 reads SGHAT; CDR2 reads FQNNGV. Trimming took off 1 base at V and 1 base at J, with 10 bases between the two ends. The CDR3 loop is CASSLGVGENTEAFF. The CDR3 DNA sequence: TGTGCCAGCAGCTTAGGGGTCGGGGAGAACACTGAAGCTTTCTTT.

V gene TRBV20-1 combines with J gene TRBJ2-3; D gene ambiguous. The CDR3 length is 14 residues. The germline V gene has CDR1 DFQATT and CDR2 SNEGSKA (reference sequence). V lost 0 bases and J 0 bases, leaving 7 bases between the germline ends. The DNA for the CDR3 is TGCAGTGCTAGAGATCTTGTGAGCACAGATACGCAGTATTTT. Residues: CSARDLVSTDTQYF.

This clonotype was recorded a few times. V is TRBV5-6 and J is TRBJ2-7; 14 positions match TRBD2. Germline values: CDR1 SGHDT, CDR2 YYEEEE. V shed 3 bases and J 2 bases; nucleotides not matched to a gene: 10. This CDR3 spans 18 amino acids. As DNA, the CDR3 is TGTGCCAGCAGCTCGCCGGGACTAGCGGGGGAAGAGGCCTACGAGCAGTACTTC. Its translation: CASSSPGLAGEEAYEQYF.

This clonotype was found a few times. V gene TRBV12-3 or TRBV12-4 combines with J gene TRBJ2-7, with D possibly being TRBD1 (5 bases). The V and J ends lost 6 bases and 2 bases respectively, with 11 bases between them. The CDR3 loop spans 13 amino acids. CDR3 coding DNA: TGTGCCAGCAGCCACAGGCCGGCCTACGAGCAGTACTTC. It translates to CASSHRPAYEQYF.